This TCR beta chain was recorded in a study of blood T cell repertoires in COVID-19. Study-wide context: PBMCs, B-cell-depleted T cells, or T cells provided the cDNA or gDNA that made up the material.

This CDR3 spans 16 amino acids. Profiling relied on immunoSEQ multiplex PCR, and the TCRdb table lists in-frame clones only, not all of them. The sample includes about 98,000 clones, around 81% of them seen just once. The TCR was taken from a man aged 60-69 years with acute or convalescent COVID-19. The gene calls are TRBV12-2 and TRBJ1-2; TRBD1 is the table's D call and was not checked against the DNA. TRBV12-2 is designated a pseudogene. Sequencing input: peripheral blood. The CDR3 DNA reads TGTGCAAGTCGCTTATTATCTCAGGGGGCAGGGCATGGCTACACCTTC. Translated, it gives CASRLLSQGAGHGYTF.